Listed below are T cell receptor beta chains from one sample, sequenced in a study of human T cells and chemical hapten exposure. In TCRdb, the RACE reads were re-called with MiXCR into one record per CDR3 protein. The sample yields about 380,000 distinct CDR3 sequences, under 6.5% seen once. Sequenced here: whole blood, sampled in connection with sensitization to the hapten diphenylcyclopropenone (DPC). These receptors were taken from a woman between 18 and 29 years old with alopecia areata. Some clones in this sample may be carry-over from other donors' samples. Each CDR3 is given with its conserved first and last residue. A D gene is named only where the DNA matches it firmly. Clone size is shown for a subset of rows, as once, few, many or a class of expanded clone.

J: TRBJ1-1; D: NA; size: many; V: TRBV6-4; length: 14; CDR3: CASSPGEGITEAFF; DNA: TGTGCCAGCAGCCCGGGGGAGGGCATCACTGAAGCTTTCTTT
J: TRBJ2-3; D: NA; size: many; V: TRBV25-1; length: 11; CDR3: CASHSGDTQYF; DNA: TGTGCCAGCCACAGCGGGGATACGCAGTATTTT
J: TRBJ2-1; D: NA; size: few; V: TRBV6-2/TRBV6-3; length: 17; CDR3: CASSSPPGGGRYNEQFF; DNA: TGTGCCAGCAGTTCCCCTCCGGGCGGGGGCCGTTACAATGAGCAGTTCTTC
J: TRBJ1-6; D: NA; size: few; V: TRBV4-3; length: 16; CDR3: CASSQGGRGQLSPLHF; DNA: TGCGCCAGCAGCCAGGGGGGACGGGGGCAACTTTCACCCCTCCACTTT
J: TRBJ2-7; D: NA; size: many; V: TRBV6-2/TRBV6-3; length: 18; CDR3: CASSYPPYGTKAVYEQYF; DNA: TGTGCCAGCAGTTACCCACCATACGGGACGAAGGCTGTCTACGAGCAGTACTTC
J: TRBJ1-5; D: NA; size: many; V: TRBV7-9; length: 14; CDR3: CASSSAEVGQPQHF; DNA: TGTGCCAGCAGCTCCGCTGAGGTGGGGCAGCCCCAGCATTTT
J: TRBJ2-7; D: NA; size: many; V: TRBV2; length: 14; CDR3: CASSDLVGTYEQYF; DNA: TGTGCCAGCAGTGATTTGGTCGGAACCTACGAGCAGTACTTC
J: TRBJ1-1; D: NA; size: few; V: TRBV2; length: 12; CDR3: CASMNVGTEAFF; DNA: TGTGCCAGCATGAACGTTGGGACTGAAGCTTTCTTT
J: TRBJ2-7; D: NA; size: few; V: TRBV5-1; length: 13; CDR3: CASSFPDSYEQYF; DNA: TGCGCCAGCAGCTTCCCAGATAGCTACGAGCAGTACTTC
J: TRBJ2-3; D: NA; size: NA; V: TRBV6-6; length: 12; CDR3: CASSYEEDTQYF; DNA: TGTGCCAGCAGTTACGAGGAGGATACGCAGTATTTT
J: TRBJ2-3; D: NA; size: many; V: TRBV6-1; length: 18; CDR3: CASSEDPHSGTRTDTQYF; DNA: TGTGCCAGCAGTGAAGATCCCCACTCGGGGACGCGGACAGATACGCAGTATTTT
J: TRBJ1-4; D: NA; size: few; V: TRBV21-1; length: 15; CDR3: CASSKSCRVGEKLFF; DNA: TGTGCCAGCAGCAAGAGTTGTAGGGTCGGTGAAAAACTGTTTTTT
J: TRBJ1-3; D: TRBD1; size: many; V: TRBV12-3/TRBV12-4; length: 15; CDR3: CASSLPGTAGNTIYF; DNA: TGTGCCAGCAGTTTACCTGGGACAGCTGGAAACACCATATATTTT
J: TRBJ1-3; D: NA; size: many; V: TRBV18; length: 12; CDR3: CASSPPLNTIYF; DNA: TGTGCCAGCTCACCACCCCTGAACACCATATATTTT
J: TRBJ1-5; D: NA; size: many; V: TRBV12-3/TRBV12-4; length: 16; CDR3: CASRAGGVYSNQPQHF; DNA: TGTGCCAGCAGGGCGGGCGGAGTCTATAGCAATCAGCCCCAGCATTTT
J: TRBJ2-3; D: NA; size: few; V: TRBV29-1; length: 11; CDR3: CSVDITDTQYF; DNA: TGCAGCGTTGATATCACAGATACGCAGTATTTT
J: TRBJ1-1; D: TRBD1; size: many; V: TRBV15; length: 13; CDR3: CATSSRGGPEAFF; DNA: TGTGCCACCAGCTCCAGGGGGGGTCCTGAAGCTTTCTTT
J: TRBJ2-2; D: NA; size: NA; V: TRBV7-7; length: 13; CDR3: CASSPGFTGELFF; DNA: TGTGCTAGCAGCCCCGGTTTCACCGGGGAGCTGTTTTTT
J: TRBJ1-1; D: NA; size: NA; V: TRBV3-1; length: 15; CDR3: CASSQELGFYTEAFF; DNA: TGTGCCAGCAGCCAAGAATTAGGGTTCTACACTGAAGCTTTCTTT
J: TRBJ2-1; D: NA; size: NA; V: TRBV4-1; length: 13; CDR3: CASSQVPGAKQFF; DNA: TGCGCCAGCAGCCAAGTTCCAGGGGCTAAGCAGTTCTTC
J: TRBJ2-3; D: NA; size: few; V: TRBV9; length: 15; CDR3: CASSPRQAYTDTQYF; DNA: TGTGCCAGCAGCCCCCGACAGGCTTACACAGATACGCAGTATTTT
J: TRBJ2-4; D: NA; size: few; V: TRBV7-2; length: 15; CDR3: CASSLQVQRGNIQYF; DNA: TGTGCCAGCAGCTTACAGGTACAACGGGGGAACATTCAGTACTTC
J: TRBJ2-5; D: NA; size: NA; V: TRBV3-1; length: 14; CDR3: CASSQTGQQETQYF; DNA: TGTGCCAGCAGCCAAACGGGGCAACAAGAGACCCAGTACTTC
J: TRBJ2-7; D: TRBD1; size: few; V: TRBV12-3/TRBV12-4; length: 15; CDR3: CASSPPQGVSYEQYF; DNA: TGTGCCAGCAGTCCACCCCAGGGGGTTTCCTACGAGCAGTACTTC
J: TRBJ1-1; D: NA; size: many; V: TRBV2; length: 13; CDR3: CASSITSNTEAFF; DNA: TGTGCCAGCAGCATTACTTCGAACACTGAAGCTTTCTTT
J: TRBJ2-3; D: TRBD1; size: many; V: TRBV20-1; length: 15; CDR3: CSAIRGQGFQHTQYF; DNA: TGCAGTGCTATTCGAGGACAGGGTTTTCAGCATACGCAGTATTTT
J: TRBJ2-4; D: TRBD1; size: NA; V: TRBV6-2/TRBV6-3; length: 15; CDR3: CASTRTGGVFSIQYF; DNA: TGTGCCAGCACAAGGACAGGGGGCGTCTTTAGCATTCAGTACTTC
J: TRBJ2-3; D: TRBD2; size: few; V: TRBV6-1; length: 18; CDR3: CASSRKPLAGGSTDTQYF; DNA: TGTGCCAGCAGCAGGAAACCACTAGCGGGGGGTAGCACAGATACGCAGTATTTT
J: TRBJ1-5; D: NA; size: few; V: TRBV15; length: 16; CDR3: CATSSGDRRRFQPQHF; DNA: TGTGCCACCAGCAGCGGGGACCGGCGAAGATTTCAGCCCCAGCATTTT
J: TRBJ1-1; D: NA; size: NA; V: TRBV7-2; length: 17; CDR3: CASSSLPWGPMNTEAFF; DNA: TGTGCCAGCAGCTCTCTGCCTTGGGGGCCGATGAACACTGAAGCTTTCTTT
J: TRBJ2-3; D: NA; size: NA; V: TRBV7-9; length: 13; CDR3: CASAWGGNQPQYF; DNA: TGTGCCAGTGCATGGGGAGGCAATCAGCCCCAGTATTTT
J: TRBJ2-7; D: TRBD1; size: few; V: TRBV7-2; length: 14; CDR3: CASSGATGGVEQYF; DNA: TGTGCCAGCAGCGGAGCGACAGGGGGCGTTGAGCAGTACTTC
J: TRBJ1-4; D: TRBD1; size: many; V: TRBV27; length: 17; CDR3: CASSLSLEQGIGEKLFF; DNA: TGTGCCAGCAGTTTATCGTTAGAACAGGGGATTGGTGAAAAACTGTTTTTT
J: TRBJ1-1; D: NA; size: few; V: TRBV12-3/TRBV12-4; length: 15; CDR3: CASRPSGLVNTEAFF; DNA: TGTGCCAGCAGACCATCAGGGTTGGTGAACACTGAAGCTTTCTTT
J: TRBJ1-4; D: TRBD1; size: many; V: TRBV3-1; length: 12; CDR3: CASSHSTGKLFF; DNA: TGTGCCAGCAGCCACTCGACAGGGAAACTGTTTTTT
J: TRBJ2-7; D: TRBD1; size: many; V: TRBV25-1; length: 12; CDR3: CASSGTGDEQYF; DNA: TGTGCCAGCAGTGGGACAGGGGACGAGCAGTACTTC
J: TRBJ2-4; D: NA; size: many; V: TRBV4-3; length: 16; CDR3: CASSQASGTPGDIQYF; DNA: TGCGCCAGCAGCCAGGCGTCCGGGACCCCGGGGGACATTCAGTACTTC
J: TRBJ2-3; D: TRBD2; size: few; V: TRBV4-3; length: 18; CDR3: CASSQDRTGGERTDTQYF; DNA: TGCGCCAGCAGCCAAGATCGGACGGGGGGAGAACGCACAGATACGCAGTATTTT
J: TRBJ2-3; D: TRBD2; size: NA; V: TRBV7-2; length: 18; CDR3: CASSLARLAGAFTDTQYF; DNA: TGTGCCAGCAGCTTAGCCCGACTAGCGGGGGCCTTCACAGATACGCAGTATTTT
J: TRBJ2-1; D: TRBD2; size: NA; V: TRBV7-6; length: 15; CDR3: CASSAGGAEYNEQFF; DNA: TGTGCCAGCAGCGCCGGGGGGGCGGAGTACAATGAGCAGTTCTTC
J: TRBJ2-1; D: NA; size: NA; V: TRBV3-1; length: 12; CDR3: CASSRPGLPYFF; DNA: TGTGCCAGCAGCCGCCCGGGACTGCCTTATTTCTTC
J: TRBJ2-1; D: TRBD2; size: many; V: TRBV12-3/TRBV12-4; length: 15; CDR3: CASSPLAGGNNEQFF; DNA: TGTGCCAGCAGCCCACTAGCGGGGGGCAACAATGAGCAGTTCTTC